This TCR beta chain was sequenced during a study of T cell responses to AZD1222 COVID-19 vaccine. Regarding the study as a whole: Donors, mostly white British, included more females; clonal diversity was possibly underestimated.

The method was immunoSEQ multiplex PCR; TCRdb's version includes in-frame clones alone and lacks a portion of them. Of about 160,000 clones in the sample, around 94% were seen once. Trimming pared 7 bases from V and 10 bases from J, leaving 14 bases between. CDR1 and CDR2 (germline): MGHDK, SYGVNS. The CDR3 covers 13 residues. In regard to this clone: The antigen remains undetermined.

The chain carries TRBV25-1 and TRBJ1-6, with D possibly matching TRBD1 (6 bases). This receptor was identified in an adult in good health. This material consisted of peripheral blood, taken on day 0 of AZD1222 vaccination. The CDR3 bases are TGTGCCAGCACTCCGGGGGGCGGGTCACCCCTCCACTTT. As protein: CASTPGGGSPLHF.